The entry below describes one T cell receptor (beta chain). What it binds is not known. The sample comes from a study of cytomegalovirus exposure and HLA in healthy donors. Study results and caveats: A later look showed TCR association rates differing by HLA locus, highest for DRB1 and lowest for HLA-C.

This CDR3 has 15 residues. V lost 4 bases and J 0 bases, leaving 10 bases between the germline ends. The germline gives CDR1 SNHLY, CDR2 FYNNEI. A multiplex PCR was run with 60 Vbeta primers and 13 Jbeta primers. Sequenced by immunoSEQ multiplex PCR; TCRdb stores in-frame clones only, minus some. The table shows approximately 190,000 clones, with approximately 88% occurring only once. Regarding donors, all were healthy bone marrow donors. V usage is TRBV2 and J usage is TRBJ1-3, with D possibly being TRBD1 (6 bases). The sequence was collected from a woman between 50 and 59 years old in good health and CMV-seropositive. What was sequenced was PBMCs. CDR3 amino acids: CASSVGRGSGNTIYF. The DNA for the CDR3 is TGTGCCAGCAGTGTGGGCAGGGGCTCTGGAAACACCATATATTTT.